Presented here are 11 T cell receptor beta chains from one specimen sequenced in a study of blood T cell repertoires in COVID-19. Here immunoSEQ multiplex PCR was the method, and the copy in TCRdb shows in-frame clones only, minus some. The data hold around 100,000 clones, with just over 90% observed a single time. Sequenced material: peripheral blood. The receptors originated from a man aged 45 to 65 with active COVID-19.

The V gene is TRBV21-1, the J gene TRBJ2-7; the table assigns TRBD1, which was not confirmed against the DNA. TRBV21-1 is an annotated pseudogene. The CDR3 runs 13 residues. In DNA form, the CDR3 reads TGTGCCAGCAGCATCCCCTGGGGGCCTGAGCAGTACGTC. Translation: CASSIPWGPEQYV.

This chain joins TRBV6-5 and TRBJ2-7; 7 nucleotides line up with TRBD1. CDR1 is MNHEY and CDR2 is SVGAGI in the germline V gene. After removal of 4 bases from V and 2 bases from J, the junction contained 5 bases not matched to a gene. This CDR3 has 14 amino acids. The CDR3 DNA reads TGTGCCAGCAGTTTAACACAGGGGCCCTACGAGCAGTACTTC. Its translation: CASSLTQGPYEQYF.

The chain employs TRBV19 and TRBJ2-7; no reliable D call. This CDR3 comprises 14 residues. Trimming stripped 3 bases from V and 5 bases from J, with 14 bases between. Looked up from germline, CDR1 is LNHDA and CDR2 is SQIVND (reference sequence). CDR3 DNA sequence: TGTGCCAGTAGTATCCGCGACACCCGCGACGAGCAGTACTTC. This gives the protein CASSIRDTRDEQYF.

The chain uses TRBV5-1 and TRBJ1-2, with 7 bases aligning to TRBD1. V was clipped by 2 bases and J by 5 bases; unmatched bases: 3. The germline V gene encodes CDR1 SGHRS and CDR2 YFSETQ. This CDR3 region has 13 residues. CDR3 in DNA: TGCGCCAGCAGCTTACAGGGGTTTTATGGCTACACCTTC. Its protein is CASSLQGFYGYTF.

The chain has TRBV6-5 and TRBJ1-5; no clear D gene. The CDR3 sequence is 13 residues long. Germline V lookup: CDR1 MNHEY, CDR2 SVGAGI. Between the trimmed V and J ends, which lost 0 bases and 6 bases, there was a span of 6 bases. In DNA form, the CDR3 reads TGTGCCAGCAGTTACTCCGGGTTTCAGCCCCAGCATTTT. Translated, it gives CASSYSGFQPQHF.

This sequence joins TRBV11-3 and TRBJ2-7; possible D gene TRBD2, 6 bases. This CDR3 has 13 amino acids. Germline V CDR1 and CDR2: SGHNT, YENEEA. V was trimmed by 1 base and J by 3 bases, leaving 7 bases between them. The CDR3 sequence: CASSLGEVYEQYV. As DNA, the CDR3 is TGTGCCAGCAGCTTAGGGGAGGTCTACGAGCAGTACGTC.

Turning to this clone: Other DNA sequences of this sample code for an identical CDR3. The chain links TRBV5-1 to TRBJ1-3; unclear D gene. V was pared by 0 bases and J by 1 base, with 8 bases between. Germline V gives CDR1 SGHRS, CDR2 YFSETQ. CDR3 length equals 15 residues. CDR3 amino acids: CASSLEPGSGNTIYF. DNA of the CDR3: TGCGCCAGCAGCTTGGAACCCGGTTCTGGAAACACCATATATTTT.

This clone has only a few counts. This chain uses TRBV9 with TRBJ1-5, with D unresolved. Between the trimmed V and J ends, which lost 4 bases and 3 bases, there was a span of 14 bases. The CDR3 totals 15 residues. Per the germline V gene, CDR1 is SGDLS and CDR2 is YYNGEE. CDR3 nucleotide sequence: TGTGCCAGCAGCCGAGCGTGGCAGCTCAATCAGCCCCAGCATTTT. Its translation: CASSRAWQLNQPQHF.

Here the CDR3 reads CSASSYGYTF. CDR3 coding DNA: TGCAGTGCTAGTTCGTATGGCTACACCTTC. This chain connects TRBV20-1 to TRBJ1-2; D is undetermined. V lost 3 bases, J lost 5 bases, and 4 bases lay in between. Germline V gene sequence: CDR1 DFQATT, CDR2 SNEGSKA (reference sequence). This CDR3 has 10 amino acids.

The chain has TRBV20-1 and TRBJ2-3; the D is unclear. Germline V gene sequence: CDR1 DFQATT, CDR2 SNEGSKA (reference sequence). This CDR3 spans 10 amino acids. Between the trimmed V and J ends, which lost 4 bases and 5 bases, there was a span of 4 bases. The CDR3 loop is CSATGDTQYF. DNA for the CDR3: TGCAGTGCTACGGGAGATACGCAGTATTTT.

The chain combines TRBV6-1 with TRBJ1-3; D uncertain. The CDR3 spans 16 residues. Germline CDR1 reads MNHNS; CDR2 reads SASEGT. The ends were cut back, 1 base at V and 2 bases at J, with 12 bases in the middle. CDR3 in amino acids: CASSEVFETPGNTIYF. CDR3 sequence (DNA): TGTGCCAGCAGTGAAGTTTTTGAGACACCTGGAAACACCATATATTTT.